These 7 T cell receptor beta chains share one sample of origin, sequenced in a study of shared clonotypes between healthy human individuals (dated by TCRdb to the early 2020s). Library generation was performed with the immunoSEQ multiplex PCR assay. Held by TCRdb, this immuneACCESS table contains in-frame sequences only and omits some clones. Under half of the omission traces to an unresolved V gene where checked; the cause of the rest is unknown. The sample records over a million clones, roughly 96% of which are singletons. The ten largest account for roughly 1.1% of the sample. Sequencing was carried out using naive CD4+ T cells sorted from blood. The sample's cell subset or site label, in plain terms: CD45RA+ positively selected. Receptors originate from a man aged 25-40 years in good health.

The chain couples TRBV7-2 to TRBJ2-3; 9 bases align to TRBD2. The trim removed 6 bases at V and 4 bases at J, leaving 8 bases unmatched. The CDR3 is 15 amino acids. Germline-derived CDR1 and CDR2 are SGHTA and FQGNSA. CDR3 region: CASSLSGSAPDTQYF. In DNA, the CDR3 is TGTGCCAGCAGTCTTAGCGGGAGTGCCCCAGATACGCAGTATTTT.

The chain employs TRBV9 and TRBJ2-1; D may be TRBD1 or TRBD2 (6 bases each). CDR3 length: 17 residues. Germline V gene sequence: CDR1 SGDLS, CDR2 YYNGEE. V dropped 2 bases and J dropped 0 bases, with 15 bases sitting between them. The CDR3 region is CASSVFGGHSSYNEQFF. In DNA form, the CDR3 reads TGTGCCAGCAGCGTTTTTGGGGGGCATAGCTCCTACAATGAGCAGTTCTTC.

CDR3 bases: TGTGCCAGCACTGGGACATCAACCTACGAGCAGTACTTC. Translated, it gives CASTGTSTYEQYF. J is TRBJ2-7 and V is TRBV2, with TRBD1 as a possible D gene (6 bases). The V end lost 7 bases, the J end lost 2 bases, and 12 bases lay between the germline ends. The CDR3 sequence is 13 residues long. CDR1 and CDR2 (germline): SNHLY, FYNNEI.

The chain uses TRBV5-1 and TRBJ1-5, with no clear D. The CDR3 covers 13 residues. Trimming stripped 2 bases from V and 7 bases from J, with 10 bases between. Germline CDR1 SGHRS, CDR2 YFSETQ. CDR3 in amino acids: CASSFGLGQPQHF. The CDR3 bases are TGCGCCAGCAGCTTTGGTTTGGGACAGCCCCAGCATTTT.

The chain couples TRBV11-3 to TRBJ2-7; D tentatively fits TRBD1 or TRBD2 (5 bases each). The CDR3 length is 13 residues. Germline assignment: CDR1 SGHNT and CDR2 YENEEA. Trimming cost V 3 bases and J 6 bases, with 12 bases left between them. The CDR3 sequence is CASSLGDPAEQYF. CDR3 sequence (DNA): TGTGCCAGCAGCTTGGGGGACCCGGCCGAGCAGTACTTC.

The chain is built from TRBV28 and TRBJ2-2, with TRBD1 as a possible D gene (5 bases). Germline loops: CDR1 MDHEN, CDR2 SYDVKM. V was pared by 6 bases and J by 0 bases, with 14 bases between. This CDR3 comprises 16 residues. In nucleotides, the CDR3 is TGTGCCAGCAGCCGAAGGGGCACAGCGAACACCGGGGAGCTGTTTTTT. It yields the protein CASSRRGTANTGELFF. Filled out from reference TRBV28 and TRBJ2-2, the complete variable domain reads DVKVTQSSRYLVKRTGEKVFLECVQDMDHENMFWYRQDPGLGLRLIYFSYDVKMKEKGDIPEGYSVSREKKERFSLILESASTNQTSMYLCASSRRGTANTGELFFGEGSRLTVL.

This chain joins TRBV18 and TRBJ2-3; TRBD2 matches 7 bases. V was pared by 5 bases and J by 3 bases, with 11 bases of the junction left unmatched. Germline values: CDR1 KGHSH, CDR2 LQKENI. The CDR3 is 16 residues long. The CDR3: CASSTRGGRGTDTQYF. CDR3 DNA: TGTGCCAGCTCAACCCGGGGAGGGAGAGGGACAGATACGCAGTATTTT.